Presented here are 16 T cell receptor beta chains from one specimen sequenced in a study of identical twins. A single record per CDR3 protein comes from TCRdb applying MiXCR to the 5' RACE reads. This sample has about 920,000 distinct CDR3 sequences, with roughly 12% found just once. The sample was also linked to a second study, of yellow fever vaccine responses in identical twins.

Sequencing was done on a sample of PBMCs. Source of these receptors: a woman between 18 and 29 years old in good health.

This chain joins TRBV7-9 and TRBJ1-1; tentatively, D is TRBD1 (5 bases). The CDR3 has 14 residues. Germline V CDR1 and CDR2: SEHNR, FQNEAQ (reference sequence). V was cut by 5 bases and J by 0 bases, with 10 bases left in between. CDR3 DNA sequence: TGTGCCAGCAGCCGGGAAGGGGTGAACACTGAAGCTTTCTTT. Translating gives CASSREGVNTEAFF.

This chain connects TRBV11-2 to TRBJ2-2; TRBD2 matches at 11 bases. The V gene end was trimmed by 1 base and the J gene end by 0 bases; junction bases not matched to a gene: 13. Germline assignment: CDR1 SGHAT and CDR2 FQNNGV. This CDR3 has 21 amino acids. CDR3 amino acids: CASSLGAPWASGGTNTGELFF. CDR3 sequence (DNA): TGTGCCAGCAGCTTAGGGGCCCCGTGGGCTAGCGGGGGGACGAACACCGGGGAGCTGTTTTTT.

This chain uses TRBV20-1 with TRBJ2-7, with 9 bases identical to TRBD2. Germline-derived CDR1 and CDR2 are DFQATT and SNEGSKA (reference sequence). The V and J ends lost 0 bases and 5 bases, in that order; junction bases with no gene match: 8. The CDR3 spans 15 residues. The CDR3 DNA is TGCAGTGCTAGAGATGGGGCTAGCGGGAACCACGAGCAGTACTTC. The encoded protein is CSARDGASGNHEQYF.

V usage is TRBV5-6 and J usage is TRBJ2-7, with 9 bases matching TRBD1. Germline lookup yields CDR1 SGHDT and CDR2 YYEEEE. V dropped 2 bases and J dropped 4; count of bases not matched to a gene: 7. The CDR3 loop spans 15 amino acids. CDR3 in amino acids: CASSFAGTGSYEQYF. The CDR3 DNA sequence: TGTGCCAGCAGCTTCGCCGGGACAGGGTCTTACGAGCAGTACTTC. Variable domain in full (rest from reference TRBV5-6 and TRBJ2-7): DAGVTQSPTHLIKTRGQQVTLRCSPKSGHDTVSWYQQALGQGPQFIFQYYEEEERQRGNFPDRFSGHQFPNYSSELNVNALLLGDSALYLCASSFAGTGSYEQYFGPGTRLTVT.

This clonotype was seen more than once but under ten times. This rearrangement joins TRBV6-2 or TRBV6-3 to TRBJ2-5; D uncertain. CDR1 is MNHEY, CDR2 SVGEGT, per germline. The CDR3 sequence is 11 residues long. Trimming left V 8 bases short and J 4 bases short, with 8 bases between. The CDR3 sequence is CASVLGETQYF. The CDR3 DNA reads as TGTGCCAGCGTCCTGGGAGAGACCCAGTACTTC.

This clonotype was detected ten times or more. The chain combines TRBV29-1 with TRBJ2-3; no reliable D call. The CDR3 has 11 residues. Trimming took off 5 bases at V and 1 base at J, with 4 bases between the two ends. The V gene's germline CDR1 is SQVTM and CDR2 ANQGSEA. In DNA, the CDR3 is TGCAGCGTTCCCCGCACAGATACGCAGTATTTT. This translates into CSVPRTDTQYF.

The rearrangement joins TRBV2 to TRBJ2-6; no reliable D call. V lost 4 bases to trimming and J lost 0 bases, with 7 bases between them. CDR1 is SNHLY, CDR2 FYNNEI, per germline. CDR3 length equals 15 residues. The CDR3: CASSVVYSGANVLTF. In DNA, the CDR3 is TGTGCCAGCAGTGTTGTTTACTCTGGGGCCAACGTCCTGACTTTC.

This rearrangement joins TRBV12-3 or TRBV12-4 to TRBJ1-2; no clear D. The CDR3 loop spans 14 amino acids. With 6 bases removed from V and 0 bases from J, the gap between germline ends came to 11 bases. CDR3 DNA: TGTGCCAGCAGCAGGTTTCAAACTAACTATGGCTACACCTTC. This encodes CASSRFQTNYGYTF.

The V gene is TRBV5-1, the J gene TRBJ2-3; D not certain. V dropped 4 bases and J dropped 6 bases, with 18 bases sitting between them. The CDR3 contains 15 residues. CDR1 is SGHRS, CDR2 YFSETQ, per germline. The chain's CDR3 is CASSRSDLSTDTQYF. Written as DNA, the CDR3 is TGCGCCAGCAGCAGGTCGGACCTATCTACGGATACGCAGTATTTT.

This chain connects TRBV29-1 to TRBJ1-4; no reliable D call. Deletions cut 3 bases from V and 7 bases from J, with 12 bases between. The germline CDR1 and CDR2 sequences are SQVTM and ANQGSEA. CDR3 length: 13 residues. CDR3 nucleotide sequence: TGCAGCGTTGAGAGGTTAACGAGTGAAAAACTGTTTTTT. This sequence encodes CSVERLTSEKLFF.

The table lists this clonotype with a few counts. The chain has TRBV5-1 and TRBJ2-2, with 13 bases that match TRBD2. The ends lost 4 bases at V and 7 bases at J; junction bases unmatched: 16. Germline lookup yields CDR1 SGHRS and CDR2 YFSETQ. This CDR3 is 19 amino acids long. As DNA, the CDR3 is TGCGCCAGCAGCCGAACAGGGACTAGCGGGACCTTGGGGAGCGGGGAGCTGTTTTTT. It specifies CASSRTGTSGTLGSGELFF.

This clonotype was observed at least ten times. This rearrangement joins TRBV2 to TRBJ1-5; 7 bases are a match to TRBD1. Germline V lookup: CDR1 SNHLY, CDR2 FYNNEI. After removal of 2 bases from V and 8 bases from J, the junction contained 6 bases not matched to a gene. This CDR3 has 14 amino acids. The CDR3 region has the DNA TGTGCCAGCAGTGAACAGGGGGGCCCGGAGCCCCAGCATTTT. Translating gives CASSEQGGPEPQHF.

The chain joins TRBV20-1 to TRBJ2-1; 11 bases are shared with TRBD2. The J segment lost 0 bases and the V segment lost 4 bases, leaving 11 bases of the junction unmatched. The length of the CDR3 is 18 residues. Germline V CDR1 and CDR2: DFQATT, SNEGSKA (reference sequence). The CDR3 loop reads CSATSSGGRSHSYNEQFF. The CDR3 coding sequence is TGCAGTGCTACTTCTAGCGGGGGGCGCTCCCACTCCTACAATGAGCAGTTCTTC.

This clonotype was found a few times. The chain couples TRBV5-6 to TRBJ2-7; D gene ambiguous. The V gene's germline CDR1 is SGHDT and CDR2 YYEEEE. Trimming removed 0 bases at V and 5 bases at J, with 9 bases between. The length of the CDR3 is 13 residues. In nucleotides, the CDR3 is TGTGCCAGCAGCTTGGTTGGAGTCGACGAGCAGTACGTC. This encodes CASSLVGVDEQYV.

The chain recombines TRBV11-1 with TRBJ1-1; D gene ambiguous. Germline CDR1 reads SGHAT; CDR2 reads FQDESV (reference sequence). The CDR3 has 18 amino acids. Trimming left V 2 bases short and J 0 bases short, with 19 bases between. CDR3 residues: CASSLSYVGRTVNTEAFF. In DNA form, the CDR3 reads TGTGCCAGCAGCTTATCTTACGTCGGGCGGACGGTGAACACTGAAGCTTTCTTT.

V is TRBV12-3 or TRBV12-4 and J is TRBJ2-7; 8 bases match TRBD1. The V and J ends lost 2 bases and 4 bases, in that order; junction bases with no gene match: 7. The CDR3 is 15 residues long. The CDR3 spells CASSLSGQGAYEQYF. The CDR3 DNA sequence: TGTGCCAGCAGTTTATCGGGCCAGGGGGCTTACGAGCAGTACTTC.